This TCR beta chain appears in the sequencing data of a study of T cell responses to AZD1222 COVID-19 vaccine (dated by TCRdb to the early 2020s). Concerning the study at large: AZD1222 recipients with second doses at about 4 weeks or about 12 weeks were pooled, because spike-specific TCR depth and breadth did not differ between schedules. Trial participants were enrolled by age into subgroups of 18-55, 56-69 and 70-plus years, and around 150, 28 and 57 TCR-sequenced participants, respectively, were included in these subgroups. A total of 230 to 250 trial participants underwent TCR sequencing, of whom roughly 210 had received two doses of AZD1222 and 26 had received two doses of the MenACWY control vaccine.

What the research found in general, with its limitations: Participants were mostly white British and included more females than males, and it was suggested by the authors that clonal diversity may have been underestimated. After two AZD1222 doses, spike-specific TCR breadth and depth were significantly higher than at day 0 and than in MenACWY recipients. The whole spike protein was spanned by vaccine-associated CD4 TCRs, and dominant responses were seen in regions 160-218 and 743-854. Only five to seven AZD1222 recipients were SARS-CoV-2 seropositive at baseline, limiting conclusions about previously exposed vaccinees. In the small 56-69-year group, the increase in depth fell short of significance, most likely because of low power. Reportedly, almost half of the unique spike-specific TCRs recognized epitopes lying outside the regions that are mutated in the B.1.351 and B.1.1.7 variants. Because no samples from the day 14 peak response were available, repertoires could be characterized only after the peak T cell response.

Sample time point, as interpreted from the label and publication: baseline before first vaccination. Vaccinee samples were obtained from the UK trials COV001 and COV002, which included a single-blind randomized controlled phase 2/3 trial of AZD1222 (ChAdOx1 nCoV-19) in healthy adults. For TCRbeta chain sequencing, PBMC samples were collected from trial participants at day 0 and at day 28 after the second dose. The CDR3 regions of human TCRbeta chains were analyzed by immunosequencing. As for how the authors treated the data: TCRs in the repertoires were compared against a reference library of SARS-CoV-2-specific TCRs that had been generated with the MIRA antigen-specificity platform. Breadth was defined as the fraction of unique TCRs that were SARS-CoV-2-associated, and depth was defined as the fraction of total T cells that were SARS-CoV-2-associated. Each spike-specific TCR was assigned to its reactive spike region and to a CD4 or CD8 class using the MIRA data. Log10-transformed breadth and depth values were compared by one-way ANOVA with Sidak's multiple comparisons tests. In its TCRdb copy, this immuneACCESS table keeps in-frame sequences only and misses some clones. Where compared with another copy, unresolved V genes explain less than half of these, and the others have no known cause. That table furnishes V, J and clone size, whereas the DNA furnished D and trimming. The sample records more than 140,000 clones, approximately 88% of which are singletons. Roughly 2% of the sample comes from the top ten.

A remark on this clone: This receptor's antigen is unknown. No much larger clone exists at a distance of one base, and base qualities are not known.

This receptor was obtained from an adult in good health. Material: peripheral blood, obtained on day 0 of AZD1222 vaccination.

The CDR3 reads as follows: CASSPDSLYGYTF. The nucleotide sequence reads as follows: TGTGCCAGCAGCCCTGACAGTCTCTATGGCTACACCTTC. The rearrangement joined TRBV28 to TRBJ1-2; the D region possibly corresponds to TRBD1 (5 bases align). V is cut by 6 bases and J by 4 bases, and the space between the germline ends is 12 bases. The germline V gene yields MDHEN for CDR1 and SYDVKM for CDR2. The CDR3 has 13 amino acids, counting the end cysteine and phenylalanine. Only the CDR3 DNA stays, 39 bases, in frame from base 1.